This passage covers 15 T cell receptor beta chains from one sample sequenced in a study of CD8+CD57+ T cells in acquired aplastic anemia. For CDR3 and TCR beta VDJ profiling, genomic DNA was the template used. TCRdb reprocessed the reads via MiXCR and lists one record per CDR3 protein. Among around 200,000 distinct CDR3 sequences, around 63% were seen once, and the ten largest hold 25% to 35%. The specimen was sorted CD4+, CD8+, or CD8+CD57+ T cells (not recorded which) from PBMCs. These receptors all come from a human donor in good health.

This clonotype came up a few times. This chain uses TRBV7-2 with TRBJ2-2; D gene uncertain. Between the trimmed V and J ends, which lost 4 bases and 1 base, there was a span of 13 bases. Germline V gives CDR1 SGHTA, CDR2 FQGNSA. This CDR3 is built from 16 residues. The CDR3 DNA follows: TGTGCCAGCAGCTCCGGGCGCTGGGTGAACACCGGGGAGCTGTTTTTT. This codes for CASSSGRWVNTGELFF.

The CDR3 nucleotides are TGTGCCACCAGCAGAACCTCTCACAGGACTAACTATGGCTACACCTTC. Translating it yields CATSRTSHRTNYGYTF. The chain joins TRBV15 to TRBJ1-2; D may be TRBD1 (5 bases). Trimming stripped 2 bases from V and 0 bases from J, with 13 bases between. The CDR3 has 16 amino acids. Germline loops: CDR1 LNHNV, CDR2 YYDKDF (reference sequence).

V is TRBV7-8 and J is TRBJ1-1; TRBD1 is a possible D gene (6 bases). V lost 5 bases to trimming and J lost 4 bases, with 14 bases between them. Germline V gene lookup returns CDR1 SGHVS and CDR2 FQNEAQ. This CDR3 is built from 14 residues. The CDR3 bases are TGTGCCAGCAGCCCGTGGACAGTCGGCACTGAAGCTTTCTTT. It specifies CASSPWTVGTEAFF.

The chain links TRBV29-1 to TRBJ1-1; unclear D gene. The CDR3 is made up of 13 amino acids. Per germline, CDR1 SQVTM and CDR2 ANQGSEA. Trimming stripped 6 bases from V and 0 bases from J, with 11 bases between. This CDR3 reads CSVGVGVNTEAFF. The CDR3 DNA is TGCAGCGTCGGGGTTGGCGTGAACACTGAAGCTTTCTTT.

DNA for the CDR3: TGCAGTGCTAGGGGGGGAAACTATGGCTACACCTTC. This sequence encodes CSARGGNYGYTF. V is TRBV20-1 and J is TRBJ1-2; D is perhaps TRBD1 (5 bases). V lost 3 bases to trimming and J lost 2 bases, with 7 bases between them. Germline V CDR1 and CDR2: DFQATT, SNEGSKA (reference sequence). The CDR3 is 12 residues long.

This clonotype appeared a single time. In DNA form, the CDR3 reads TGTGCCAGCAGCGACCGGTACAGAGAAGACTCCTACGAGCAGTACTTC. Its translation: CASSDRYREDSYEQYF. The chain joins TRBV7-6 to TRBJ2-7; D is uncertain. V was trimmed by 5 bases and J by 0 bases, leaving 17 bases between them. Per germline, CDR1 SGHVS and CDR2 FNYEAQ. The CDR3 has 16 residues.

At least ten counts were recorded for this clonotype. V is TRBV2 and J is TRBJ2-2; TRBD1 aligns across 7 bases. Germline CDR1 and CDR2: SNHLY and FYNNEI. The J segment lost 0 bases and the V segment lost 5 bases, leaving 12 bases of the junction unmatched. This CDR3 spans 18 amino acids. CDR3 sequence reads: CASSTGTDMTTNTGELFF. The CDR3 coding sequence is TGTGCCAGCAGTACCGGGACAGATATGACGACGAACACCGGGGAGCTGTTTTTT.

This chain connects TRBV19 to TRBJ1-1; no clear D gene. Germline V gives CDR1 LNHDA, CDR2 SQIVND (reference sequence). The CDR3 sequence is 12 residues long. V lost 7 bases and J 1 base, leaving 7 bases between the germline ends. The CDR3 here is CASISRNTEAFF. CDR3 DNA: TGTGCCAGTATCTCCAGGAACACTGAAGCTTTCTTT.

The chain carries TRBV20-1 and TRBJ2-1; 9 bases match TRBD2. From germline, CDR1 is DFQATT and CDR2 SNEGSKA (reference sequence). The CDR3 spans 15 residues. After removal of 0 bases from V and 10 bases from J, the junction contained 10 bases not matched to a gene. CDR3 sequence (DNA): TGCAGTGCTAGAGAGCGGGGGGGCCGAGGTGGAGAGCAGTTCTTC. Amino acids: CSARERGGRGGEQFF.

Note on this clonotype: One junction end disagrees with the germline gene, perhaps due to a read error. The V gene is TRBV5-1, the J gene TRBJ1-2, with a tentative D call TRBD1 (5 bases). Germline assignment: CDR1 SGHRS and CDR2 YFSETQ. The CDR3 consists of 11 residues. CDR3 nucleotide sequence: TGCGCCAGCAGCCGAGACAGTGGCCTCAGCTTC. It yields the protein CASSRDSGLSF.

In this sample, this clonotype turned up many times. The V and J genes are TRBV20-1 and TRBJ1-1; D is possibly TRBD1 (5 bases). With 3 bases removed from V and 5 bases from J, the gap between germline ends came to 10 bases. Germline V CDR1 and CDR2: DFQATT, SNEGSKA (reference sequence). The CDR3 has 12 amino acids. This CDR3 is CSASWGTTEAFF. CDR3 DNA: TGCAGTGCTAGCTGGGGGACGACTGAAGCTTTCTTT.

The chain uses TRBV2 and TRBJ1-1; D might be TRBD1 (6 bases). The V gene's germline CDR1 is SNHLY and CDR2 FYNNEI. The V end lost 3 bases, the J end lost 6 bases, and 11 bases lay between the germline ends. This CDR3 is 13 amino acids long. The CDR3 protein is CASSDRGRAEAFF. CDR3 DNA: TGTGCCAGCAGTGACAGGGGAAGGGCTGAAGCTTTCTTT.

The sample holds many counts of this clonotype. J is TRBJ1-5 and V is TRBV19; D gene uncertain. Germline CDR1 and CDR2: LNHDA and SQIVND (reference sequence). The germline V and J ends were trimmed by 1 base and 9 bases, with 7 bases remaining between them. CDR3 length: 12 amino acids. The CDR3 protein is CASSIAKGPQHF. The CDR3 DNA sequence: TGTGCCAGTAGTATAGCGAAGGGGCCCCAGCATTTT.

The chain carries TRBV11-2 and TRBJ1-1, with D unclear. The CDR3 runs to 15 residues. The ends were cut back, 5 bases at V and 1 base at J, with 14 bases in the middle. The V gene's germline CDR1 is SGHAT and CDR2 FQNNGV. This CDR3 is CASSIMGRRNTEAFF. In DNA form, the CDR3 reads TGTGCCAGCAGCATCATGGGCAGGCGGAACACTGAAGCTTTCTTT.

This clonotype showed up many times. The gene calls are TRBV29-1 and TRBJ2-3, with 9 bases identical to TRBD2. V shed 6 bases, J shed 6 bases, and the junction held 7 bases outside the gene matches. From germline, CDR1 is SQVTM and CDR2 ANQGSEA. CDR3 length: 13 amino acids. The CDR3 bases are TGCAGCGTAGAGCGGGAGGTGGGCGATACGCAGTATTTT. Translation gives CSVEREVGDTQYF.